Each of the 8 T cell receptor beta chains below was sequenced from the same sample in a study of blood T cell repertoires in COVID-19. Here immunoSEQ multiplex PCR was the method, and the copy in TCRdb shows in-frame clones only, minus some. The sample comprises some 54,000 clones, roughly 87% of which are singletons, and roughly 2% rests with the top ten. Sequencing was done on a sample of peripheral blood. The origin of the receptors is a woman aged 55-70 years with acute or convalescent COVID-19.

The V call is TRBV30, the J call TRBJ1-1; D possibly corresponds to TRBD1 (6 bases). Germline-derived CDR1 and CDR2 are GTSNPN and SVGIG (reference sequence). The CDR3 consists of 12 residues. The V end was cut by 5 bases, the J end by 5 bases, with 12 bases between. CDR3 sequence (DNA): TGTGCCTGGGTACAGGGTGTGACTGAAGCTTTCTTT. Protein sequence: CAWVQGVTEAFF.

The V gene is TRBV4-1, the J gene TRBJ2-7; D remains ambiguous. From germline, CDR1 is MGHRA and CDR2 YSYEKL. V was cut by 0 bases and J by 0 bases, with 6 bases left in between. The CDR3 contains 14 residues. The CDR3 loop reads CASSQDRLSYEQYF. The CDR3 region has the DNA TGCGCCAGCAGCCAAGACAGGCTCTCCTACGAGCAGTACTTC.

This sequence joins TRBV6-1 and TRBJ2-3; TRBD2 agrees at 14 bases. The junction had 0 bases not matched to a gene; V was cut back by 3 bases and J by 4 bases. The CDR3 totals 15 residues. Germline CDR1 is MNHNS and CDR2 is SASEGT. CDR3 residues: CASSETSGRADTQYF. CDR3 nucleotide sequence: TGTGCCAGCAGTGAGACTAGCGGGAGGGCAGATACGCAGTATTTT.

The chain has TRBV7-8 and TRBJ2-7; TRBD2 matches at 11 bases. Germline V CDR1 and CDR2: SGHVS, FQNEAQ. V lost 5 bases to trimming and J lost 0 bases; unmatched junction nucleotides: 15. The CDR3 has 19 amino acids. The CDR3: CASSPRTSGRLDSSYEQYF. Written as DNA, the CDR3 is TGTGCCAGCAGCCCGCGGACTAGCGGGCGCTTAGATAGCTCCTACGAGCAGTACTTC.

The chain recombines TRBV3-1 (or the pseudogene TRBV3-2) with TRBJ2-5, with D hard to call. Germline V gene lookup returns CDR1 LGHDT and CDR2 YNNKEL (reference sequence). V was pared by 2 bases and J by 5 bases, with 6 bases between. The CDR3 is 12 amino acids. CDR3 DNA sequence: TGTGCCAGCAGCCAATCAGGCGAGACCCAGTACTTC. Translating it yields CASSQSGETQYF.

This clone has just a few counts. The CDR3 region has the DNA TGCGCCAGCAGCCGAGGGAGTTCGAATGGCTACACCTTC. As protein: CASSRGSSNGYTF. The chain couples TRBV5-1 to TRBJ1-2; D remains unclear. CDR1 is SGHRS, CDR2 YFSETQ, per germline. Deletions cut 4 bases from V and 6 bases from J, with 13 bases between. The CDR3 has 13 amino acids. Filled out from reference TRBV5-1 and TRBJ1-2, the complete variable domain reads KAGVTQTPRYLIKTRGQQVTLSCSPISGHRSVSWYQQTPGQGLQFLFEYFSETQRNKGNFPGRFSGRQFSNSRSEMNVSTLELGDSALYLCASSRGSSNGYTFGSGTRLTVV.

This chain connects TRBV5-1 to TRBJ2-7; a weak D match, TRBD2 (5 bases). The CDR3 is 13 amino acids. Between the trimmed V and J ends, which lost 6 bases and 6 bases, there was a span of 16 bases. From germline, CDR1 is SGHRS and CDR2 YFSETQ. In DNA, the CDR3 is TGCGCCAGCACCGCGGGCCCACCCCTCGAGCAGTACTTC. Its translation: CASTAGPPLEQYF.

The chain couples TRBV28 to TRBJ2-7; unclear D gene. Germline V lookup: CDR1 MDHEN, CDR2 SYDVKM. The CDR3 spans 12 residues. V was clipped by 3 bases and J by 6 bases, with 9 bases between them. CDR3 in DNA: TGTGCCAGCAGTTTCGGAGCAATCGAGCAGTACTTC. Residues: CASSFGAIEQYF.